The sequence of this T cell receptor beta chain was determined in a study of blood T cell repertoires in COVID-19. About the research overall: The origin of the acute and convalescent COVID-19 samples was the United States, Italy and Spain. PBMCs, B-cell-depleted T cells, or T cells provided the cDNA or gDNA that made up the material.

In the source study's methods: How many nucleated cells were present was estimated from reference gene primer amplification. TCRdb's copy holds only in-frame clones and misses some; the assay was immunoSEQ multiplex PCR. The V and J calls and clone size come from that table; D and trimming were worked out from the DNA. The sample holds some 24,000 clones, about nine tenths seen once. This CDR3 is built from 16 residues. Germline trimming cut 2 bases from V and 2 bases from J; bases unmatched to any gene: 3. From germline, CDR1 is SEHNR and CDR2 FQNEAQ (reference sequence). The rearrangement uses TRBV7-9 and TRBJ2-2; 9 bases align to TRBD1. Material: peripheral blood. This receptor was taken from an older man with acute or convalescent COVID-19. The CDR3: CASSLRQGVNTGELFF. Written as DNA, the CDR3 is TGTGCCAGCAGCTTACGACAGGGGGTAAACACCGGGGAGCTGTTTTTT.